The clone carrying this T cell receptor (beta chain) was seen repeatedly, ten times or more. What it recognizes is unknown. This record comes from a study of T cells after yellow fever vaccination. Study-wide results and limits: Contamination of FACS-sorted repertoires by abundant clonotypes from the bulk population could occur.

UMIs and a universal primer site were added when TCR cDNA was made by 5'RACE template switching. TCRdb processed the 5' RACE reads anew with MiXCR; each CDR3 protein has one entry. The sample consists of 230,000 or so distinct CDR3 sequences, 3.6% of them appearing once. CDR1 and CDR2 (germline): SGHRS, YFSETQ. The junction had 7 bases not matched to a gene; V was cut back by 4 bases and J by 6 bases. CDR3 length: 14 residues. This TCR derives from a man aged 18 to 29 who received the YFV17D yellow fever vaccine. The chain has TRBV5-1 and TRBJ2-7; TRBD1 aligns across 10 bases. The sample consisted of PBMCs, taken 15 days after the yellow fever booster vaccination. CDR3 in amino acids: CASSLTGGAGEQYV. The CDR3 nucleotides are TGCGCCAGCAGCCTGACAGGGGGCGCGGGCGAGCAGTACGTC.